Below are 5 T cell receptor beta chains sequenced from a single sample in a study of cytomegalovirus exposure and HLA in healthy donors. PCR used 60 Vbeta primers and 13 Jbeta primers. Repertoires were generated with immunoSEQ multiplex PCR, while TCRdb's copy carries only in-frame clones and drops some. The sample consists of tens of thousands of clones, less than 85% of them appearing once. Input material: PBMCs. Every receptor here comes from a woman aged 55-70 years in good health and CMV-seropositive.

V gene TRBV15 combines with J gene TRBJ2-7; no firm D call. V shed 0 bases and J shed 6 bases, with 9 bases lying between them. CDR3 length: 13 residues. CDR1 is LNHNV, CDR2 YYDKDF, per germline (reference sequence). The CDR3 DNA sequence: TGTGCCACCAGCAGAGATCAGGAAGGCGAGCAGTACTTC. Protein: CATSRDQEGEQYF.

The sample holds one count of this clone. This rearrangement joins TRBV2 to TRBJ2-1, with D unclear. This CDR3 is 14 amino acids long. Germline V gives CDR1 SNHLY, CDR2 FYNNEI. V lost 5 bases and J 8 bases, leaving 16 bases between the germline ends. The CDR3 spells CASSYSFSIDEQFF. In nucleotides, the CDR3 is TGTGCCAGCAGTTACTCATTTAGTATCGATGAGCAGTTCTTC.

This clone was observed a handful of times. The rearrangement uses TRBV29-1 and TRBJ1-2; D is ambiguous. CDR1 SQVTM and CDR2 ANQGSEA come from the germline V gene. Trimming removed 7 bases at V and 3 bases at J, with 3 bases between. The length of the CDR3 is 9 residues. The CDR3 spells CSADYGYTF. As DNA, the CDR3 is TGCAGCGCCGACTATGGCTACACCTTC.

This clone was detected only a few times. The chain combines TRBV28 with TRBJ1-1; TRBD1 matches 8 bases. V lost 4 bases, J lost 10 bases, and 14 bases stayed unmatched. Germline CDR1 reads MDHEN; CDR2 reads SYDVKM. The CDR3 is 15 residues long. The CDR3 nucleotides read TGTGCCAGCAGTTCTAGCCGGTACAGGGGGTTAGGAGCTTTCTTT. Amino acid sequence: CASSSSRYRGLGAFF.

This clone was found once. The genes are TRBV5-1 and TRBJ2-2; D may be TRBD1 (5 bases). This CDR3 is 15 amino acids long. Germline CDR1 SGHRS, CDR2 YFSETQ. Trimming removed 4 bases from V and 3 bases from J, with 13 bases in between. The CDR3 is CASSPGNTDTGELFF. For the CDR3, the DNA is TGCGCCAGCAGCCCAGGGAATACGGACACCGGGGAGCTGTTTTTT. The variable domain in full, completed from reference TRBV5-1 and TRBJ2-2, reads KAGVTQTPRYLIKTRGQQVTLSCSPISGHRSVSWYQQTPGQGLQFLFEYFSETQRNKGNFPGRFSGRQFSNSRSEMNVSTLELGDSALYLCASSPGNTDTGELFFGEGSRLTVL.